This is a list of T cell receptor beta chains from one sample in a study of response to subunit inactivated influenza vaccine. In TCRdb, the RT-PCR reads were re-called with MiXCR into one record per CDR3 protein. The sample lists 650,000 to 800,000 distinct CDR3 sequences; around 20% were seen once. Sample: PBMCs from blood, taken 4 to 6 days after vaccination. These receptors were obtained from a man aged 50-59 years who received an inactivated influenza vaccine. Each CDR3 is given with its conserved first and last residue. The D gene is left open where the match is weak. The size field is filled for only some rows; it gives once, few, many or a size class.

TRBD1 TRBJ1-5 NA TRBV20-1 TGCAGTGCTAGAGAGGGACAGGGCAAGGGACAGCCCCAGCATTTT CSAREGQGKGQPQHF
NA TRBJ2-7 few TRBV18 TGTGCCAGCTCTCGACCTGGCAGCTTATCCTACGAGCAGTACTTC CASSRPGSLSYEQYF
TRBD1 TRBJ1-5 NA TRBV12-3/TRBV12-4 TGTGCCAGCAGTTTGGGACAGGGGGCGAGCAATCAGCCCCAGCATTTT CASSLGQGASNQPQHF
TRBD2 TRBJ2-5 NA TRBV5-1 TGCGCCAGCAGCTTGGCTAGCGGGGGGCGACATGAGACCCAGTACTTC CASSLASGGRHETQYF
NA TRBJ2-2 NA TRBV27 TGTGCCAGCAGTATAACAGGGCCCGGGGAGCTGTTTTTT CASSITGPGELFF
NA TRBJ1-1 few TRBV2 TGTGCCAGCAGGGATACAGCGACGGGCACTGAAGCTTTCTTT CASRDTATGTEAFF
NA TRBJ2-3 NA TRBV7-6 TGTGCCAGCAGCTTAGCGCATGGACATGGGGCAGATACGCAGTATTTT CASSLAHGHGADTQYF
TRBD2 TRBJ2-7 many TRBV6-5 TGTGCCAGCAGTTCCAGTGCTAGCGGGTCCTACGAGCAGTACTTC CASSSSASGSYEQYF
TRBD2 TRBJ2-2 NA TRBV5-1 TGCGCCAGCAGCAAGACTAGCGGGAGTGTTACCGGGGAGCTGTTTTTT CASSKTSGSVTGELFF
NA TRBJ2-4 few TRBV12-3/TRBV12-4 TGTGCCAGCAGTTTAGATGGAGGGAGCAAAAACATTCAGTACTTC CASSLDGGSKNIQYF
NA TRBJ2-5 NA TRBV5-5 TGTGCCAGCAGCTTGGGGGTCGACCAAGAGACCCAGTACTTC CASSLGVDQETQYF